These 2 T cell receptor beta chains were sequenced from one sample in a study of T cells in Graves' hyperthyroidism and ophthalmopathy. Amplification yielded TCR beta CDR3 regions, with RNA transcripts as the source. With the HTBI primer set, the TCR CDR3 went through a first round of RT-PCR. One entry per CDR3 protein, called by TCRdb with MiXCR from the multiplex PCR reads. The sample lists about 300,000 distinct CDR3 sequences, roughly 20% occurring once. The sample was blood. These receptors were collected from a man aged 45-60 years with Graves' ophthalmopathy.

A word on this clonotype: This clone may be a read error of a much larger clone one base away. The chain carries TRBV20-1 and TRBJ2-3; 8 positions agree with TRBD2. The CDR3 is 13 residues long. The V segment lost 6 bases and the J segment 8 bases; nucleotides outside the gene matches: 10. Germline CDR1 is DFQATT and CDR2 is SNEGSKA (reference sequence). CDR3 bases: TGCAGTGCCCCCAGCGGGAGCAGTGGTACGCAGTATTTT. Translated: CSAPSGSSGTQYF.

This clonotype was seen only a few times. The rearrangement links TRBV10-3 to TRBJ1-1; 9 bases agree with TRBD1. From germline, CDR1 is ENHRY and CDR2 SYGVKD. The CDR3 spans 15 residues. Germline trimming cut 6 bases from V and 4 bases from J; bases unmatched to any gene: 9. DNA of the CDR3: TGTGCCATCAGCGAGGGACAGGGCGTTGGCACTGAAGCTTTCTTT. It encodes CAISEGQGVGTEAFF.